This record covers a single TCR beta chain. This entry belongs to a study of blood T cell repertoires in COVID-19. Methods used by the authors: By means of reference gene primer amplification, nucleated cell counts were estimated. The table came from immunoSEQ multiplex PCR; TCRdb's copy has only in-frame clones and leaves some out. V and J calls and clone size follow that table, whereas D and trimming were derived from the DNA. This sample has 250,000 to 350,000 clones; around 89% occur once, and the top ten carry around 6%. The specimen sequenced was peripheral blood. The TCR comes from a man younger than 35 who had recovered from COVID-19.

CDR3 coding DNA: TGTGCCGTCTCAACAGGAGCCAAGAACACTGAAGCTTTCTTT. The encoded protein is CAVSTGAKNTEAFF. The chain combines TRBV10-3 with TRBJ1-1; D perhaps matches TRBD1 (5 bases). Trimming stripped 11 bases from V and 1 base from J, with 17 bases between. This CDR3 has 14 amino acids. The germline gives CDR1 ENHRY, CDR2 SYGVKD.